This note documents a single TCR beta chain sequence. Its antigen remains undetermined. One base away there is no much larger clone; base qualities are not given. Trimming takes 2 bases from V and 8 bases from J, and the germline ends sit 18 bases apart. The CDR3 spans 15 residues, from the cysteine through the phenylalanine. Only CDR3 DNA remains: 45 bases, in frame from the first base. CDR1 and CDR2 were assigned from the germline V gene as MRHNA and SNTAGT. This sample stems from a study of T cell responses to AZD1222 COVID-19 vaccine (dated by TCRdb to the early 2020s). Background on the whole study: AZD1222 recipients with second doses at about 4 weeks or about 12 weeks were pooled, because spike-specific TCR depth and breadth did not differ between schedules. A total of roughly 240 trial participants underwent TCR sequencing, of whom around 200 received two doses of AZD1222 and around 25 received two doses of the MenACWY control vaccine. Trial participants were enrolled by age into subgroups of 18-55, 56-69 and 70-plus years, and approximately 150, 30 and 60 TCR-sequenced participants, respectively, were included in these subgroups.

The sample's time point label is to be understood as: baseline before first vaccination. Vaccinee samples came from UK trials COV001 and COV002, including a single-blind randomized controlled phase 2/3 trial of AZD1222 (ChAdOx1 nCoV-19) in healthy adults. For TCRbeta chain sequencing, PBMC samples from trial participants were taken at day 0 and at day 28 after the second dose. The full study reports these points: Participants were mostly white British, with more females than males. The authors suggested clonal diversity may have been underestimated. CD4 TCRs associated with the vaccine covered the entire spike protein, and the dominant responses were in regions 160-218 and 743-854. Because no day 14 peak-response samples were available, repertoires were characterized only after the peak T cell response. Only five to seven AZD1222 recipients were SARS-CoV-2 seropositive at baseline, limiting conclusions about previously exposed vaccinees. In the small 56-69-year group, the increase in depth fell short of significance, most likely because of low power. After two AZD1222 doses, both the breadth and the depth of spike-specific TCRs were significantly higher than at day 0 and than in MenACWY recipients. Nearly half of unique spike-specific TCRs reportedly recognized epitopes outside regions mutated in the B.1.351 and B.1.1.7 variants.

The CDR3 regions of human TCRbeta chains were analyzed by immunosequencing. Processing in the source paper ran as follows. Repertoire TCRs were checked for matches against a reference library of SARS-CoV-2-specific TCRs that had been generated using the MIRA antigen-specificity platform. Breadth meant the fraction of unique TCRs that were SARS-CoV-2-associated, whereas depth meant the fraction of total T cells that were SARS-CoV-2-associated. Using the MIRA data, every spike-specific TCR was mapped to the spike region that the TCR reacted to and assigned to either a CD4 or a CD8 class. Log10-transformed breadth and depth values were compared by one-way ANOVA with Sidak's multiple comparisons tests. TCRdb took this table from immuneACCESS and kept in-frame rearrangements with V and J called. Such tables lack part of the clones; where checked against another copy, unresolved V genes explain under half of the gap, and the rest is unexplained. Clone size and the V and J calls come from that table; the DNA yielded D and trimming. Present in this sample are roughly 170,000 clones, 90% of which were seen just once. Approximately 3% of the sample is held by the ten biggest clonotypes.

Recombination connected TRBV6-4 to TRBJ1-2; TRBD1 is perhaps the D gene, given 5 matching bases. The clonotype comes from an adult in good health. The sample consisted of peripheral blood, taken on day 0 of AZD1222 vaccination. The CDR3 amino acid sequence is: CASSDVEGAIGGYTF. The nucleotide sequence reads TGTGCCAGCAGTGACGTGGAAGGGGCGATCGGGGGCTACACCTTC.